This TCR beta chain derives from a study of molecular identifiers for immune sequencing clone quantification. This clonotype came up a few times. Listed TCR primers, together with previously described methods, were used for the bulk TCR libraries. TCRdb reprocessed the PCR reads with MiXCR, giving one entry per CDR3 protein. The sample records about half a million distinct CDR3 sequences, 20% to 25% being singletons. Using a CD8+CD4-CCR7+CD45RA+ phenotype, naive CD8 T cells were sorted. The CDR3 has 19 amino acids. J gave up 5 bases and V 5 bases, and 19 bases lay outside the gene matches. CDR1 SGHTA and CDR2 FQGNSA come from the germline V gene.

The chain recombines TRBV7-2 with TRBJ1-4, with 8 nucleotides matching TRBD1. Source material: naive CD8+ T cells from blood, with Jurkat cell RNA spiked in. Specified subset: FACS-sorted CD8+CD4-CCR7+CD45RA+ naive T cells. This TCR was sampled from a human donor in good health. Some libraries in this study had Jurkat cell RNA spiked in. This CDR3 is CASSPLGQGSYTSNEKLFF. The CDR3 region has the DNA TGTGCCAGCAGCCCCCTTGGACAGGGCTCTTATACTTCCAATGAAAAACTGTTTTTT.